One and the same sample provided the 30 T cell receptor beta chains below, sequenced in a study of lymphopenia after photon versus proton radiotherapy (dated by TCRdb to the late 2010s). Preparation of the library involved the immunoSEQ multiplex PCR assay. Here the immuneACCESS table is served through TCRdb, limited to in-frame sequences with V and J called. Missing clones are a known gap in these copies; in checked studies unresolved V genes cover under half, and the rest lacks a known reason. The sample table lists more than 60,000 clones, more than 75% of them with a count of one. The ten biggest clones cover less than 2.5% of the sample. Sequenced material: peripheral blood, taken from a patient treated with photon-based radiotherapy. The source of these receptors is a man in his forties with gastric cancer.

For the CDR3, the DNA is TGTGCCAGCAGCTTAGACCTTTCTTTGACCCGACGCTATGGCTACACCTTC. Translating it yields CASSLDLSLTRRYGYTF. The chain links TRBV7-2 to TRBJ1-2; no clear D gene. CDR1 and CDR2 from the germline V gene are SGHTA and FQGNSA. V was trimmed by 1 base and J by 4 bases, leaving 19 bases between them. CDR3 length: 17 amino acids.

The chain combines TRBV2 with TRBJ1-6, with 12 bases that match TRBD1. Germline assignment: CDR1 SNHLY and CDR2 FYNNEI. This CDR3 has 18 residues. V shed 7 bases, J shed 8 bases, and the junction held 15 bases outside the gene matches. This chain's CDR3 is CASKVAGQGAFVDSPLHF. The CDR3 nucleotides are TGTGCCAGCAAGGTAGCGGGACAGGGGGCCTTTGTGGATTCACCCCTCCACTTT.

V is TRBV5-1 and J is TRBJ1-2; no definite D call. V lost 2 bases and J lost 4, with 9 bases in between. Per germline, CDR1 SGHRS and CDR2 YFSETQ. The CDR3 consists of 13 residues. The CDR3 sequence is CASSLGRLYGYTF. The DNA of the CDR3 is TGCGCCAGCAGCTTAGGGAGACTCTATGGCTACACCTTC.

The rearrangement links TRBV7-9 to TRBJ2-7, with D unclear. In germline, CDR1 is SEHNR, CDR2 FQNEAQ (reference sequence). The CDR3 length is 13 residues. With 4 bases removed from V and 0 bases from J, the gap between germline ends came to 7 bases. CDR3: CASSYSGSYEQYF. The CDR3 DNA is TGTGCCAGCAGCTATTCGGGCTCCTACGAGCAGTACTTC.

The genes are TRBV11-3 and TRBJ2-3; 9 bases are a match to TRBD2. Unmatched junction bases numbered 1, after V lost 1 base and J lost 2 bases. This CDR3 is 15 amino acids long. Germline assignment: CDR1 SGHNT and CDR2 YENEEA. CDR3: CASSLGGGATDTQYF. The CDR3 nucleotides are TGTGCCAGCAGCTTAGGCGGGGGGGCCACAGATACGCAGTATTTT.

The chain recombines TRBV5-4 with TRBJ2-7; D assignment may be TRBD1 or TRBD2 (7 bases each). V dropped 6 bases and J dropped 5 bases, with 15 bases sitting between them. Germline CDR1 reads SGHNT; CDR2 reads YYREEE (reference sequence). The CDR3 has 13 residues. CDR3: CASNQGGRNEQYF. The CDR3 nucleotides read TGTGCCAGCAACCAGGGGGGGAGAAACGAGCAGTACTTC.

The CDR3 here is CASSYRDSTSPLHF. DNA for the CDR3: TGTGCCAGCAGCTACAGGGATTCAACTTCACCCCTCCACTTT. The rearrangement joins TRBV5-6 to TRBJ1-6, with a tentative D call TRBD1 (6 bases). CDR3 length: 14 residues. V lost 3 bases, J lost 9 bases, and 13 bases lay in between. Germline CDR1 SGHDT, CDR2 YYEEEE.

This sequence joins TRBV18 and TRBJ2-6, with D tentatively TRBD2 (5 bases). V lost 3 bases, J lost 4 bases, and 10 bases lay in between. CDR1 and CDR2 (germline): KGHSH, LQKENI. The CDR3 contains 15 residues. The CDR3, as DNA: TGTGCCAGCTCACCGAGCGGAACCGGGGCCAACGTCCTGACTTTC. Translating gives CASSPSGTGANVLTF.

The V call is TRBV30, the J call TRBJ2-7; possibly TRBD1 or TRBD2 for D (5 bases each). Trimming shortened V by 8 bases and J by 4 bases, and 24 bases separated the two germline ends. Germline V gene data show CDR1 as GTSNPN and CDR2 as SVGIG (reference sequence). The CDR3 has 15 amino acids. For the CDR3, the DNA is TGTGCCCTGGACACCACCGGGACCCGAGGTTACGAGCAGTACTTC. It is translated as CALDTTGTRGYEQYF.

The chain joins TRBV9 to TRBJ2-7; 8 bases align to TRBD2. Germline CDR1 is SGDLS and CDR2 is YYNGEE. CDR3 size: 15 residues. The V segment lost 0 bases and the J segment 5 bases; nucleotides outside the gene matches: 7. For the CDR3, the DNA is TGTGCCAGCAGCGTAGACGGGGGGGCCTTGGACGAGCAGTACTTC. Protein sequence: CASSVDGGALDEQYF.

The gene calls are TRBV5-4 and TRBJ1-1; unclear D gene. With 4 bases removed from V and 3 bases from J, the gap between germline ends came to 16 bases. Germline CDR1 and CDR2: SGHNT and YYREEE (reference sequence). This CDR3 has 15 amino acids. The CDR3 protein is CASSPRLFQDTEAFF. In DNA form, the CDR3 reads TGTGCCAGCAGCCCGCGATTGTTTCAGGACACTGAAGCTTTCTTT.

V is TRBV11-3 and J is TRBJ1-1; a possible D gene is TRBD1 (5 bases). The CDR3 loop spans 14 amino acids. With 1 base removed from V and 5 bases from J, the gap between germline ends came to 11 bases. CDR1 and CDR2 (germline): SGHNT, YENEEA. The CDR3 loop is CASSLGVGVTEAFF. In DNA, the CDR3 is TGTGCCAGCAGCTTAGGAGTAGGGGTGACTGAAGCTTTCTTT.

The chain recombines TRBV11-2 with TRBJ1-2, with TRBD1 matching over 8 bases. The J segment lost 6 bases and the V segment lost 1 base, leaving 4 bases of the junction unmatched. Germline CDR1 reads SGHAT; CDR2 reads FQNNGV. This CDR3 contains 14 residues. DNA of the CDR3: TGTGCCAGCAGCTTAGGCTACAGGGGGGATGGCTACACCTTC. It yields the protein CASSLGYRGDGYTF.

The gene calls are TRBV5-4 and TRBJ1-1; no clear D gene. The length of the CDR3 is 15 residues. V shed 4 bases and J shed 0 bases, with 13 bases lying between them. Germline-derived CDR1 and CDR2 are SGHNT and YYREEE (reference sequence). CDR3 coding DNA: TGTGCCAGCAGCGGATCCGGGCCGTTGAACACTGAAGCTTTCTTT. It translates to CASSGSGPLNTEAFF.

In DNA, the CDR3 is TGTGCCAGTAGTACCGGGACAGTTATGGGAAACACCATATATTTT. It specifies CASSTGTVMGNTIYF. The V call is TRBV19, the J call TRBJ1-3, with 7 bases lining up with TRBD1. CDR3 length: 15 amino acids. Germline assignment: CDR1 LNHDA and CDR2 SQIVND (reference sequence). J gave up 4 bases and V 4 bases, and 7 bases lay outside the gene matches.

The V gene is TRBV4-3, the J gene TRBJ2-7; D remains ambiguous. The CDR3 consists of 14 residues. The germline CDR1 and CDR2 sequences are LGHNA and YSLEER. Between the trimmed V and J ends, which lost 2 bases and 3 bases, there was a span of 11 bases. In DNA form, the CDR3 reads TGCGCCAGCAGCCAATCCCCTGGAGACTACGAGCAGTACTTC. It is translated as CASSQSPGDYEQYF.

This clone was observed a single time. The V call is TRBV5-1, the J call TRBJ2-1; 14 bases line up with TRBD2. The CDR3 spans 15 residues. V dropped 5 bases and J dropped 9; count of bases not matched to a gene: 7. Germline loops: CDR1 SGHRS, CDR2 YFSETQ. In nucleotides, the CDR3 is TGCGCCAGCAGGGCGACTAGCGGGGGGGCGGTTGAGCAGTTCTTC. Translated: CASRATSGGAVEQFF.

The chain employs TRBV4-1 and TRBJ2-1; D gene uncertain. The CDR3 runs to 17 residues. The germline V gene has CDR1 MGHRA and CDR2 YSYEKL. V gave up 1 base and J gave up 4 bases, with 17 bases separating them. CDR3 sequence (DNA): TGCGCCAGCAGCCAAGGGCTTAGTGGGCCACTATACAATGAGCAGTTCTTC. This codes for CASSQGLSGPLYNEQFF.

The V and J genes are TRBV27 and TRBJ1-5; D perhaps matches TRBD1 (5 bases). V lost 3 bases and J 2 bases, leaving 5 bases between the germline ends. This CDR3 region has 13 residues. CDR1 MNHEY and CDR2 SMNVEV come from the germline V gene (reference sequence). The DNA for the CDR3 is TGTGCCAGCAGTTTGACAGGCAATCAGCCCCAGCATTTT. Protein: CASSLTGNQPQHF.

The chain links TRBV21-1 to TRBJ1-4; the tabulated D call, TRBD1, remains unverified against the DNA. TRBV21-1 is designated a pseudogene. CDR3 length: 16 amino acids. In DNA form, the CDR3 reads TGTGCCAGCAGCAAAGTAAGGGGGCGGCAGGGGGAAAAACTGTTTTTT. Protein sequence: CASSKVRGRQGEKLFF.

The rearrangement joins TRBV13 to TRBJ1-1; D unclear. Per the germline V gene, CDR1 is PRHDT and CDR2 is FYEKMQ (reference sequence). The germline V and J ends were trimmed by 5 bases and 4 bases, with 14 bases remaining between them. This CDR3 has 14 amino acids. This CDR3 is CASSLGRAVTEAFF. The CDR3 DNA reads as TGTGCCAGCAGCCTGGGGAGGGCGGTCACTGAAGCTTTCTTT.

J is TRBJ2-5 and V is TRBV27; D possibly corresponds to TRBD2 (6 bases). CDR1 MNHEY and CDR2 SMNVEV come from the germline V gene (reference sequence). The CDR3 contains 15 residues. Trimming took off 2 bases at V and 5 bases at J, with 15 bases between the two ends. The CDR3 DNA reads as TGTGCCAGCAGTTTAATGGGGCTAGCGATGGAGACCCAGTACTTC. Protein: CASSLMGLAMETQYF.

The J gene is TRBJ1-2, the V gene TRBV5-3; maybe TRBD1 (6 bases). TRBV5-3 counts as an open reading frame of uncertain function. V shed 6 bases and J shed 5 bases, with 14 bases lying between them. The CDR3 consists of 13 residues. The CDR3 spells CARTNRGLYGYTF. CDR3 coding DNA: TGTGCCAGAACCAATCGGGGGCTGTATGGCTACACCTTC.

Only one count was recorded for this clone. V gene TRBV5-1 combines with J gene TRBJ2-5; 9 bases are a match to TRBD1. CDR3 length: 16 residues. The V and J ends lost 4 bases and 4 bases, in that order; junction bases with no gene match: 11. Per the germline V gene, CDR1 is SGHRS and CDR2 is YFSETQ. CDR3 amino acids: CASSPRQGGFGETQYF. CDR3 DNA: TGCGCCAGCAGCCCCCGACAGGGGGGGTTCGGAGAGACCCAGTACTTC.

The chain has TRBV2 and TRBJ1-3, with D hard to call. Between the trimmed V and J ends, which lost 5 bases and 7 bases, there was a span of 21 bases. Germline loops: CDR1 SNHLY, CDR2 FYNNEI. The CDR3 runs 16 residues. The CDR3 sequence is CASSQRTRPEHNTIYF. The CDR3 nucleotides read TGTGCCAGCAGTCAAAGGACGAGGCCTGAACATAACACCATATATTTT.

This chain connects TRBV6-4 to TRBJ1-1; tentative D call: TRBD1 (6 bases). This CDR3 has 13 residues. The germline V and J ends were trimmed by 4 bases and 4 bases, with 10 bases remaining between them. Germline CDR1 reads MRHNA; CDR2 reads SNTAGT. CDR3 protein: CASSAEQGTEAFF. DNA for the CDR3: TGTGCCAGCAGTGCCGAACAGGGCACTGAAGCTTTCTTT.

In DNA, the CDR3 is TGTGCCAGCAGCCGGGACAGAGATAATTCACCCCTCCACTTT. Its protein is CASSRDRDNSPLHF. The chain carries TRBV6-1 and TRBJ1-6; 7 nucleotides align to TRBD1. Germline assignment: CDR1 MNHNS and CDR2 SASEGT. The CDR3 runs to 14 residues. The V segment lost 6 bases and the J segment 5 bases; nucleotides outside the gene matches: 4.

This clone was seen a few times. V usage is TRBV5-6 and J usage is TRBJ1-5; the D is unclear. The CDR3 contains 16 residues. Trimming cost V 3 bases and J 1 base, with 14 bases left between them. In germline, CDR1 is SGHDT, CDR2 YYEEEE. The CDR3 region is CASSSLQFGSNQPQHF. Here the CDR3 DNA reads TGTGCCAGCAGCTCCCTACAGTTTGGGAGCAATCAGCCCCAGCATTTT.

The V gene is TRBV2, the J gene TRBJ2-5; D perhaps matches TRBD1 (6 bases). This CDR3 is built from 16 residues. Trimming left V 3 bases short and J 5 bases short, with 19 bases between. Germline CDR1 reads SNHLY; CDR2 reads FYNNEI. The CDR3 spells CASSDRSDSQRETQYF. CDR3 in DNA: TGTGCCAGCAGTGACCGATCGGACAGCCAGAGGGAGACCCAGTACTTC.

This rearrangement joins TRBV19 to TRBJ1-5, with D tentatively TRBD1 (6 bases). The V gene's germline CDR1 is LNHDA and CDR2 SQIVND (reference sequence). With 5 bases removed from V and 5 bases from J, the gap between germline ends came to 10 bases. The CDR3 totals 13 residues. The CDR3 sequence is CASSSGVHQPQHF. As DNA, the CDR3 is TGTGCCAGTAGTTCAGGGGTCCATCAGCCCCAGCATTTT.